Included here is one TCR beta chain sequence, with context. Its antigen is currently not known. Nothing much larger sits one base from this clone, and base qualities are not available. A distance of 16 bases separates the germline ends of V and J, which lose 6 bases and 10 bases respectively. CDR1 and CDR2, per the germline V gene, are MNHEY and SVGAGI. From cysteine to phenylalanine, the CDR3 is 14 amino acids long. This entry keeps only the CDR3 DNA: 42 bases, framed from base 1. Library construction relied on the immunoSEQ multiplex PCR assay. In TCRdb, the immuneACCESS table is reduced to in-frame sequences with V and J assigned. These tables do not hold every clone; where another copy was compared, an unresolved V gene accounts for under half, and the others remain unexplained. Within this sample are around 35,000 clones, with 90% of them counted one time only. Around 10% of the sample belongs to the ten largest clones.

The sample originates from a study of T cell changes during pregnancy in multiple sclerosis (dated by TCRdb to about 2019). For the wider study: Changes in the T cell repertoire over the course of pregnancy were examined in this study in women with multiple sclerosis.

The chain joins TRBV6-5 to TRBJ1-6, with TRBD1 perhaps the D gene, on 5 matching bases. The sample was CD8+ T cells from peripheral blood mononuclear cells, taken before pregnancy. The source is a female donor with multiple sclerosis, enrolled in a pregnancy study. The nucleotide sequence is TGTGCCAGCAGGCAGGGAAGTAAGGGATCACCCCTCCACTTT. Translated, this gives CASRQGSKGSPLHF.